Each of the 19 T cell receptor beta chains below was sequenced from the same sample in a study of blood T cells in healthy people across ages. PCR was performed a second time for 7 to 11 cycles using a sample-barcoded 5' primer and a J-beta primer mix. Via MiXCR, TCRdb re-called the 5' RACE reads, giving one row per CDR3 protein. Here the sample spans hundreds of thousands of distinct CDR3 sequences, roughly three fifths being singletons. Sequencing was performed on blood. The receptors shown here come from a man aged 40-50 years in good health.

The genes are TRBV7-8 and TRBJ2-2; 8 bases match TRBD1. Trimming removed 4 bases from V and 1 base from J; junction bases left unmatched: 8. The germline gives CDR1 SGHVS, CDR2 FQNEAQ. The CDR3 is 17 amino acids. The DNA of the CDR3 is TGTGCCAGCAGCTCAGTAATGGGACAGGAGAACACCGGGGAGCTGTTTTTT. It codes for CASSSVMGQENTGELFF.

The rearrangement links TRBV3-1 to TRBJ1-1; 7 nucleotides line up with TRBD1. The J segment lost 0 bases and the V segment lost 0 bases, leaving 7 bases of the junction unmatched. CDR1 and CDR2 (germline): LGHDT, YNNKEL (reference sequence). The CDR3 has 17 amino acids. Here the CDR3 DNA reads TGTGCCAGCAGCCAAGATCTCCGTAGGGGGCTGAACACTGAAGCTTTCTTT. As protein: CASSQDLRRGLNTEAFF.

This clonotype came up a few times. The chain is built from TRBV29-1 and TRBJ2-7, with D uncertain. Germline V gene lookup returns CDR1 SQVTM and CDR2 ANQGSEA. V lost 6 bases to trimming and J lost 1 base, with 13 bases between them. The CDR3 has 13 amino acids. The CDR3: CSVDIDGSYEQYF. As DNA, the CDR3 is TGCAGCGTCGACATCGACGGGTCCTACGAGCAGTACTTC.

The chain carries TRBV25-1 and TRBJ2-7, with 7 positions matching TRBD2. V shed 3 bases and J 2 bases; nucleotides not matched to a gene: 4. Germline V gives CDR1 MGHDK, CDR2 SYGVNS. The CDR3 is 14 amino acids. The CDR3 DNA follows: TGTGCCAGCAGTGACCCGGGACTAACCTACGAGCAGTACTTC. It encodes CASSDPGLTYEQYF.

The table lists this clonotype with a count of one. The CDR3 sequence: CASSGSGTALYEQYF. CDR3 coding DNA: TGCGCCAGCAGCGGATCCGGGACGGCACTCTACGAGCAGTACTTC. The genes are TRBV5-1 and TRBJ2-4, with D perhaps matching TRBD1 or TRBD2 (5 bases each). The end of the DNA is better explained by TRBJ2-7, so the J call may be wrong. This CDR3 is 15 amino acids long. Germline CDR1 and CDR2: SGHRS and YFSETQ.

This chain uses TRBV7-6 with TRBJ2-1; a weak D match, TRBD1 (5 bases). The CDR3 sequence is 17 residues long. CDR1 SGHVS and CDR2 FNYEAQ come from the germline V gene. V lost 1 base and J lost 2, with 15 bases in between. The CDR3 reads CASSLVSQGYPYNEQFF. CDR3 sequence (DNA): TGTGCCAGCAGCTTAGTATCCCAGGGCTATCCCTACAATGAGCAGTTCTTC.

V gene TRBV7-2 combines with J gene TRBJ2-1; 11 bases line up with TRBD2. The J call could be wrong; TRBJ2-7 is a better fit for the DNA end. Germline loops: CDR1 SGHTA, CDR2 FQGNSA. This CDR3 has 16 amino acids. The CDR3 DNA follows: TGTGCCAGCAGCCCCCGAATAGCGGGAGGGATGTACGAGCAGTACTTC. Its translation: CASSPRIAGGMYEQYF.

This clonotype was observed once. The chain employs TRBV27 and TRBJ2-1; 8 bases match TRBD2. Trimming removed 8 bases from V and 9 bases from J; junction bases left unmatched: 15. The germline V gene encodes CDR1 MNHEY and CDR2 SMNVEV (reference sequence). The CDR3 is 15 amino acids. The CDR3 loop reads CASQDGGLDGVEQFF. The CDR3 DNA is TGTGCCAGCCAAGACGGGGGACTAGATGGAGTTGAGCAGTTCTTC.

The rearrangement links TRBV9 to TRBJ2-7, with D tentatively TRBD2 (5 bases). This CDR3 is 15 amino acids long. Looked up from germline, CDR1 is SGDLS and CDR2 is YYNGEE. V lost 4 bases, J lost 7 bases, and 21 bases lay in between. The CDR3 region has the DNA TGTGCCAGCAGCAAGCTAGGACTTCCCTTTGGAGAGCAGTACTTC. The encoded protein is CASSKLGLPFGEQYF.

This rearrangement joins TRBV12-3 or TRBV12-4 to TRBJ2-7; D perhaps matches TRBD2 (6 bases). V shed 6 bases and J shed 0 bases, with 9 bases lying between them. This CDR3 spans 13 amino acids. CDR3 protein: CASREGSSYEQYF. For the CDR3, the DNA is TGTGCCAGCAGGGAGGGGTCCTCCTACGAGCAGTACTTC.

The chain carries TRBV11-2 and TRBJ1-1; D is possibly TRBD1 (6 bases). The CDR3 length is 14 residues. Germline V CDR1 and CDR2: SGHAT, FQNNGV. Trimming pared 5 bases from V and 2 bases from J, leaving 12 bases between. The CDR3 DNA reads TGTGCCAGCAGCGGACAGACCCGAAACACTGAAGCTTTCTTT. It encodes CASSGQTRNTEAFF.

This clonotype was seen only a few times. The chain couples TRBV5-1 to TRBJ1-6; no clear D. The CDR3 has 16 residues. V lost 4 bases, J lost 0 bases, and 11 bases lay in between. Germline CDR1 and CDR2: SGHRS and YFSETQ. CDR3 in amino acids: CASSLRESSYNSPLHF. DNA for the CDR3: TGCGCCAGCAGCCTGCGGGAGAGCTCCTATAATTCACCCCTCCACTTT.

This clonotype has a handful of counts. The CDR3 region is CASSYGHDTQYF. DNA for the CDR3: TGTGCCAGCAGTTACGGGCACGATACGCAGTATTTT. The chain employs TRBV6-2 or TRBV6-3 and TRBJ2-3, with unresolved D. The CDR3 runs to 12 residues. The germline V and J ends were trimmed by 2 bases and 6 bases, with 6 bases remaining between them. CDR1 and CDR2 (germline): MNHEY, SVGEGT.

The V and J genes are TRBV5-6 and TRBJ2-5, with a tentative D call TRBD2 (6 bases). The J call may not be correct, given that the DNA end is closer to TRBJ2-7. The V gene's germline CDR1 is SGHDT and CDR2 YYEEEE. The CDR3 is made up of 12 amino acids. CDR3 coding DNA: TGTGCCAGCAGCCTTCAGGGACTCGAGCAGTACTTC. It specifies CASSLQGLEQYF.

This clonotype was seen a handful of times. The gene calls are TRBV12-3 or TRBV12-4 and TRBJ2-5; 14 nucleotides line up with TRBD2. The V and J ends lost 5 bases and 1 base, in that order; junction bases with no gene match: 12. There are 19 residues in the CDR3. CDR3 loop: CASSPIGGLAGESQETQYF. The DNA of the CDR3 is TGTGCCAGCAGTCCGATCGGGGGACTAGCGGGGGAATCCCAAGAGACCCAGTACTTC.

The chain has TRBV7-6 and TRBJ1-5; no clear D. The length of the CDR3 is 14 residues. Germline CDR1 SGHVS, CDR2 FNYEAQ. Trimming removed 5 bases at V and 4 bases at J, with 12 bases between. The DNA for the CDR3 is TGTGCCAGCAGCAGCCGGGCAAATAATCAGCCCCAGCATTTT. Translating gives CASSSRANNQPQHF.

Turning to this clonotype: Compared with germline, one end of the junction differs, possibly owing to a read error. This chain joins TRBV20-1 and TRBJ2-3; TRBD1 aligns across 7 bases. Germline values: CDR1 DFQATT, CDR2 SNEGSKA (reference sequence). The CDR3 has 13 amino acids. The CDR3 nucleotides are TGCAGTGCGAGAGGGACAGGCACAGATACGCAGTATTTT. Translation: CSARGTGTDTQYF.

The chain combines TRBV28 with TRBJ2-5, with a tentative D call TRBD1 (6 bases). The CDR3 runs to 15 residues. V lost 5 bases and J lost 2, with 15 bases in between. Germline V lookup: CDR1 MDHEN, CDR2 SYDVKM. CDR3 in DNA: TGTGCCAGCAGTCTCTCCAGGGGCATGCAAGAGACCCAGTACTTC. Amino acid sequence: CASSLSRGMQETQYF.

This clonotype was observed a single time. The chain couples TRBV4-2 to TRBJ1-2, with 8 nucleotides matching TRBD1. V was clipped by 7 bases and J by 4 bases; unmatched bases: 17. The CDR3 runs 17 residues. Per germline, CDR1 LGHNA and CDR2 YNFKEQ. CDR3 loop: CASNANIQGASGYGYTF. CDR3 sequence (DNA): TGTGCCAGCAACGCAAATATCCAGGGGGCGTCGGGCTATGGCTACACCTTC.